One sample yielded the 28 T cell receptor beta chains listed below, sequenced in a study of control samples from healthy donors and cancer patients. The method was immunoSEQ multiplex PCR; TCRdb's version includes in-frame clones alone and lacks a portion of them. The repertoire holds fewer than 80,000 clones, with nearly 90% as singletons. Specimen: PBMCs. These receptors were taken from a man aged 55-75 years with colorectal cancer.

The V call is TRBV24-1, the J call TRBJ2-7, with D perhaps TRBD1 or TRBD2 (5 bases each). The V gene's germline CDR1 is KGHDR and CDR2 SFDVKD. Trimming stripped 6 bases from V and 0 bases from J, with 8 bases between. The CDR3 sequence is 13 residues long. The CDR3 DNA sequence: TGTGCCACCAGTAAAGGGACCTCCTACGAGCAGTACTTC. Its protein is CATSKGTSYEQYF.

The rearrangement joins TRBV30 to TRBJ1-5, with a tentative D call TRBD1 (5 bases). Trimming cost V 5 bases and J 7 bases, with 15 bases left between them. The CDR3 totals 13 residues. The germline gives CDR1 GTSNPN, CDR2 SVGIG (reference sequence). Here the CDR3 reads CAWQGDLGQPQHF. CDR3 nucleotides: TGTGCCTGGCAAGGGGACCTGGGCCAGCCCCAGCATTTT.

The chain links TRBV4-3 to TRBJ1-6, with D tentatively TRBD1 (6 bases). The CDR3 is made up of 18 amino acids. The V end was cut by 0 bases, the J end by 14 bases, with 26 bases between. Germline values: CDR1 LGHNA, CDR2 YSLEER. The CDR3 region has the DNA TGCGCCAGCAGCCAAGATCGATCTTTGGGGGCGGCGTCTAGGGCCCTCCACTTT. This encodes CASSQDRSLGAASRALHF.

This clone was counted once. CDR3 sequence (DNA): TGTGCCAGCAGCCCCCCTGTGACGGGGGCCAACACAGATACGCAGTATTTT. Protein: CASSPPVTGANTDTQYF. The chain carries TRBV11-2 and TRBJ2-3; perhaps D is TRBD1 or TRBD2 (6 bases each). V gave up 5 bases and J gave up 2 bases, with 20 bases separating them. The germline CDR1 and CDR2 sequences are SGHAT and FQNNGV. CDR3 length: 17 residues.

The rearrangement joins TRBV7-2 to TRBJ2-5, with TRBD2 as a possible D gene (7 bases). The CDR3 sequence is 14 residues long. Germline V gives CDR1 SGHTA, CDR2 FQGNSA. V dropped 6 bases and J dropped 4 bases, with 15 bases sitting between them. CDR3 bases: TGTGCCAGCAGATCGTTAGGGGGGGGAGAGACCCAGTACTTC. This codes for CASRSLGGGETQYF.

J is TRBJ2-3 and V is TRBV6-4; 8 nucleotides line up with TRBD2. The CDR3 sequence is 16 residues long. V lost 0 bases and J lost 3; bases outside the gene matches: 5. Looked up from germline, CDR1 is MRHNA and CDR2 is SNTAGT. The CDR3 region is CASSDSGGGLTDTQYF. In nucleotides, the CDR3 is TGTGCCAGCAGTGACTCTGGCGGGGGGCTTACAGATACGCAGTATTTT.

This chain links TRBV12-3 or TRBV12-4 with TRBJ2-3; no clear D gene. V was pared by 5 bases and J by 4 bases, with 7 bases between. This CDR3 comprises 12 residues. The CDR3 region is CASSPLSDTQYF. Written as DNA, the CDR3 is TGTGCCAGCAGTCCCCTCTCAGATACGCAGTATTTT.

This clone was observed a single time. V usage is TRBV12-5 and J usage is TRBJ1-4; a weak D match, TRBD1 (6 bases). Germline assignment: CDR1 LGHNT and CDR2 FRNRAP. The V end lost 11 bases, the J end lost 5 bases, and 21 bases lay between the germline ends. The CDR3 runs to 15 residues. Here the CDR3 DNA reads TGTGCTGGACATTTGGACAGCACATTAAATGAAAAACTGTTTTTT. Encoded protein: CAGHLDSTLNEKLFF. Full variable domain (rest looked up from reference TRBV12-5 and TRBJ1-4): DARVTQTPRHKVTEMGQEVTMRCQPILGHNTVFWYRQTMMQGLELLAYFRNRAPLDDSGMPKDRFSAEMPDATLATLKIQPSEPRDSAVYFCAGHLDSTLNEKLFFGSGTQLSVL.

The J gene is TRBJ2-2, the V gene TRBV2; D is unresolved. Germline assignment: CDR1 SNHLY and CDR2 FYNNEI. CDR3 length: 14 amino acids. Trimming took 2 bases from V and 1 from J, leaving 5 bases between them. CDR3 bases: TGTGCCAGCAGTGAACCACGGAACACCGGGGAGCTGTTTTTT. Its protein is CASSEPRNTGELFF.

The V and J genes are TRBV6-5 and TRBJ2-5; a possible D gene is TRBD2 (7 bases). The CDR3 has 15 residues. Germline CDR1 MNHEY, CDR2 SVGAGI. Trimming took off 0 bases at V and 6 bases at J, with 14 bases between the two ends. CDR3 sequence (DNA): TGTGCCAGCAGTTACTCGATAGGGGGGGCAAAGACCCAGTACTTC. Translating gives CASSYSIGGAKTQYF.

This chain uses TRBV9 with TRBJ2-1; D not resolved. The V gene's germline CDR1 is SGDLS and CDR2 YYNGEE. CDR3 length: 15 amino acids. The germline V and J ends were trimmed by 0 bases and 2 bases, with 9 bases remaining between them. The CDR3 nucleotides are TGTGCCAGCAGCGTAGCTACGGGCACCTACAATGAGCAGTTCTTC. Translated, it gives CASSVATGTYNEQFF.

The chain couples TRBV7-9 to TRBJ2-7, with a tentative D call TRBD1 (6 bases). Germline lookup yields CDR1 SEHNR and CDR2 FQNEAQ (reference sequence). V dropped 5 bases and J dropped 5 bases, with 16 bases sitting between them. The CDR3 has 14 amino acids. The CDR3 bases are TGTGCCAGCAGCCCCTGGGACACCCGGGACGAGCAGTACTTC. It is translated as CASSPWDTRDEQYF.

The chain joins TRBV3-1 (or the pseudogene TRBV3-2) to TRBJ1-3; tentative D call: TRBD1 (6 bases). Trimming stripped 6 bases from V and 2 bases from J, with 11 bases between. Germline assignment: CDR1 LGHDT and CDR2 YNNKEL (reference sequence). CDR3 length equals 14 residues. The CDR3 loop is CASRATGAGNTIYF. The CDR3 DNA reads TGTGCCAGCAGGGCGACAGGAGCTGGAAACACCATATATTTT.

The chain combines TRBV5-1 with TRBJ2-2; perhaps TRBD1 as D (6 bases). The CDR3 length is 16 residues. Trimming pared 1 base from V and 0 bases from J, leaving 10 bases between. CDR1 SGHRS and CDR2 YFSETQ come from the germline V gene. The CDR3 loop reads CASSLHRDTNTGELFF. CDR3 nucleotide sequence: TGCGCCAGCAGCTTGCACAGGGACACGAACACCGGGGAGCTGTTTTTT.

The chain is built from TRBV7-2 and TRBJ2-7, with 8 bases matching TRBD1. V dropped 6 bases and J dropped 7; count of bases not matched to a gene: 8. Germline V gene lookup returns CDR1 SGHTA and CDR2 FQGNSA. The CDR3 has 13 residues. CDR3 protein: CASRVDRAGEQYF. CDR3 nucleotides: TGTGCCAGCAGGGTGGACAGGGCTGGTGAGCAGTACTTC.

The chain has TRBV5-1 and TRBJ1-5; D is undetermined. CDR3 size: 13 residues. V was trimmed by 1 base and J by 2 bases, leaving 4 bases between them. The germline V gene has CDR1 SGHRS and CDR2 YFSETQ. Here the CDR3 DNA reads TGCGCCAGCAGCTTGTCCCGCAATCAGCCCCAGCATTTT. Residues: CASSLSRNQPQHF.

This clone was counted a few times. V gene TRBV9 combines with J gene TRBJ2-1, with D perhaps matching TRBD2 (6 bases). CDR3 length equals 15 residues. The V and J ends lost 2 bases and 8 bases respectively, with 17 bases between them. Germline CDR1 SGDLS, CDR2 YYNGEE. The CDR3 sequence: CASSVGGSGFDEQFF. In nucleotides, the CDR3 is TGTGCCAGCAGCGTGGGCGGTAGCGGTTTCGATGAGCAGTTCTTC.

The sample holds one count of this clone. This chain links TRBV9 with TRBJ1-6, with 8 bases aligning to TRBD1. Per germline, CDR1 SGDLS and CDR2 YYNGEE. CDR3 length: 13 residues. V gave up 7 bases and J gave up 6 bases; unmatched junction bases: 3. This chain's CDR3 is CASSTGGNSPLHF. Written as DNA, the CDR3 is TGTGCCAGCTCAACAGGGGGTAATTCACCCCTCCACTTT.

The chain couples TRBV27 to TRBJ1-1; D is unclear. The V end lost 0 bases, the J end lost 4 bases, and 15 bases lay between the germline ends. The CDR3 is 16 residues long. Germline-derived CDR1 and CDR2 are MNHEY and SMNVEV (reference sequence). CDR3 DNA: TGTGCCAGCAGTTTATCCACAGTGGGTAGGCGCACTGAAGCTTTCTTT. Protein product: CASSLSTVGRRTEAFF.

This chain links TRBV28 with TRBJ2-7, with TRBD1 matching 7 bases. The CDR3 has 15 residues. The junction had 7 bases not matched to a gene; V was cut back by 1 base and J by 4 bases. Germline-derived CDR1 and CDR2 are MDHEN and SYDVKM. The CDR3 loop is CASSLSLTGLYEQYF. As DNA, the CDR3 is TGTGCCAGCAGTTTATCCCTGACAGGGCTGTACGAGCAGTACTTC.

The V call is TRBV30, the J call TRBJ2-5, with 7 bases fitting TRBD2. The V segment lost 0 bases and the J segment 11 bases; nucleotides outside the gene matches: 9. Germline CDR1 and CDR2: GTSNPN and SVGIG (reference sequence). This CDR3 spans 13 amino acids. CDR3 nucleotides: TGTGCCTGGAGTGTATTCGAGGCGGGGGAGCAGTACTTC. Protein sequence: CAWSVFEAGEQYF.

The gene calls are TRBV19 and TRBJ1-1; TRBD1 is a possible D gene (5 bases). CDR3 length: 16 amino acids. The germline CDR1 and CDR2 sequences are LNHDA and SQIVND (reference sequence). Trimming took 3 bases from V and 0 from J, leaving 14 bases between them. CDR3 in DNA: TGTGCCAGTAGTATCCTTGGGGCAGGCCTGAACACTGAAGCTTTCTTT. Translation: CASSILGAGLNTEAFF.

The genes are TRBV2 and TRBJ2-5; D gene unclear. The CDR3 has 12 residues. CDR1 SNHLY and CDR2 FYNNEI come from the germline V gene. V shed 6 bases and J shed 5 bases, with 10 bases lying between them. The CDR3 DNA sequence: TGTGCCAGCAGGGGCTTTTTGGAGACCCAGTACTTC. This translates into CASRGFLETQYF.

The chain is built from TRBV5-4 and TRBJ1-6; D not certain. Trimming removed 3 bases from V and 6 bases from J, with 16 bases in between. Germline CDR1 and CDR2: SGHNT and YYREEE (reference sequence). This CDR3 has 16 residues. The CDR3 spells CASSSSPADLNSPLHF. In DNA, the CDR3 is TGTGCCAGCAGCTCAAGCCCCGCAGACCTTAATTCACCCCTCCACTTT.

This sequence joins TRBV5-1 and TRBJ2-3; TRBD2 matches at 13 bases. CDR3 size: 16 residues. CDR1 SGHRS and CDR2 YFSETQ come from the germline V gene. V lost 3 bases, J lost 6 bases, and 7 bases stayed unmatched. CDR3 nucleotides: TGCGCCAGCAGCTCAAGACTAGCGGGGGGCAGGGATACGCAGTATTTT. Protein product: CASSSRLAGGRDTQYF.

The chain links TRBV7-6 to TRBJ2-3; possibly TRBD1 for D (6 bases). V was clipped by 3 bases and J by 3 bases, with 16 bases between them. Germline assignment: CDR1 SGHVS and CDR2 FNYEAQ. The CDR3 covers 16 residues. CDR3 bases: TGTGCCAGCAGCTTCGGTTCTGCGACAGGAACAGATACGCAGTATTTT. Its protein product is CASSFGSATGTDTQYF.

The V gene is TRBV14, the J gene TRBJ2-3; D is possibly TRBD1 or TRBD2 (5 bases each). Per the germline V gene, CDR1 is SGHDN and CDR2 is FVKESK. Trimming removed 4 bases at V and 2 bases at J, with 10 bases between. The CDR3 contains 14 residues. The CDR3 DNA reads TGTGCCAGCAGCCCCGGGGCCCTCACAGATACGCAGTATTTT. It codes for CASSPGALTDTQYF.

This chain links TRBV5-5 with TRBJ2-3; 15 nucleotides line up with TRBD2. The CDR3 spans 16 residues. The V gene's germline CDR1 is SGHKS and CDR2 YYEKEE (reference sequence). V gave up 5 bases and J gave up 5 bases; unmatched junction bases: 6. CDR3 in DNA: TGTGCCAGCAGTTGGACTAGCGGGGGGGCCCGAGATACGCAGTATTTT. Its protein is CASSWTSGGARDTQYF.